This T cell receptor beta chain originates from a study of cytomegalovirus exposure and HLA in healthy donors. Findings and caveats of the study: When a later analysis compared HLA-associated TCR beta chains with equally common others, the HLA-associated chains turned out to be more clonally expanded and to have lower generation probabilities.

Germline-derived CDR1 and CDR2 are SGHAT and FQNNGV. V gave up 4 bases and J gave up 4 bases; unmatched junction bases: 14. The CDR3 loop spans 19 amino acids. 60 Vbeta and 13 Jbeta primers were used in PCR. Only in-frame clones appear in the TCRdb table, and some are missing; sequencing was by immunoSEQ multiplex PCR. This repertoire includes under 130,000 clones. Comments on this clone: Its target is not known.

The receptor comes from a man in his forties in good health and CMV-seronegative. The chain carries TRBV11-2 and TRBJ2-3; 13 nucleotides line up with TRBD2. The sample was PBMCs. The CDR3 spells CASSSKVRGLAGMADTQYF. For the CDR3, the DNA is TGTGCCAGCAGCTCAAAAGTAAGGGGACTAGCGGGAATGGCAGATACGCAGTATTTT.